This T cell receptor beta chain was documented in a study of radiotherapy plus CTLA-4 blockade in lung cancer. Study at large: Objective response rate was around 20%; disease control rate, approximately 33%.

Here immunoSEQ multiplex PCR was the method, and the copy in TCRdb shows in-frame clones only, minus some. Among 70,000 to 95,000 clones, approximately 86% were seen once, and the ten largest hold around 15%. Chemo-refractory metastatic non-small-cell lung cancer patients received focal radiation with ipilimumab CTLA-4 blockade. With respect to this clone: Antigen specificity is unknown.

Study-wide results and caveats: In blood, after radiotherapy plus ipilimumab, tumor-derived TCR clones expanded. Response was reportedly best predicted by early blood T cell clone dynamics, with interferon-beta.

The receptor comes from a human donor with non-small cell lung cancer that progressed on radiotherapy plus ipilimumab. Sequencing was performed on peripheral blood, taken from a patient treated with radiotherapy plus ipilimumab.

The CDR3 sequence is CASSVEGQSSGNTIYF. The CDR3 nucleotides read TGTGCCAGCAGCGTAGAAGGACAGAGCTCTGGAAACACCATATATTTT. The gene calls are TRBV9 and TRBJ1-3, with D tentatively TRBD1 (6 bases). Looked up from germline, CDR1 is SGDLS and CDR2 is YYNGEE. This CDR3 comprises 16 residues. Trimming removed 0 bases at V and 0 bases at J, with 10 bases between. The variable domain in full, with the rest retrieved from reference TRBV9 and TRBJ1-3, is DSGVTQTPKHLITATGQRVTLRCSPRSGDLSVYWYQQSLDQGLQFLIQYYNGEERAKGNILERFSAQQFPDLHSELNLSSLELGDSALYFCASSVEGQSSGNTIYFGEGSWLTVV.